This TCR beta chain derives from a study of T cell responses to AZD1222 COVID-19 vaccine. Pooled in the analysis were second doses at about 4 or about 12 weeks. Clones were read by immunoSEQ multiplex PCR, and TCRdb kept only the in-frame ones, dropping some. The sample holds about 81,000 clones, 91% seen once. V was clipped by 5 bases and J by 8 bases, with 7 bases between them. The V gene's germline CDR1 is SGHVS and CDR2 FQNEAQ. The CDR3 runs to 11 residues. The table lists this clone with a few counts. Its antigen is not known. Study-level results: It should be noted that donors were predominantly white British and more often female, and clonal diversity was possibly underestimated. Spike regions recognized by vaccine-associated CD4 TCRs spanned the protein, led by 160-218 and 743-854. Repertoires were collected only later (after the peak T cell response had occurred).

The TCR was taken from an adult who received the AZD1222 COVID-19 vaccine. Sample: peripheral blood, taken 28 days after the second AZD1222 dose. The V call is TRBV7-8, the J call TRBJ2-1, with unresolved D. CDR3 amino acids: CASSVSDEQFF. The CDR3 nucleotides are TGTGCCAGCAGCGTGTCCGATGAGCAGTTCTTC. Complete variable domain (other parts from reference TRBV7-8 and TRBJ2-1): GAGVSQSPRYKVAKRGQDVALRCDPISGHVSLFWYQQALGQGPEFLTYFQNEAQLDKSGLPSDRFFAERPEGSVSTLKIQRTQQEDSAVYLCASSVSDEQFFGPGTRLTVL.